The 3 T cell receptor beta chains below all came from one sample that was sequenced in a study of T cells expressing NK-cell markers. TCRdb re-called the 5' RACE reads and gives one entry per CDR3 protein, without DNA. Its clone listing holds some 120,000 distinct CDR3 sequences. Sequencing was performed on blood T cells: a sorted CD56 or NKG2C T cell subset, CD4+ or CD8+ T cells, or bulk PBMC T cells (not recorded which). The receptors come from a woman aged 18 to 75 in good health.

The chain has TRBV7-6 and TRBJ2-3; TCRdb indicates TRBD2, and absent DNA this call remains unverified. This CDR3 region has 17 residues. The V gene's germline CDR1 is SGHVS and CDR2 FNYEAQ. CDR3 sequence reads: CASSSTGGPGISDTQYF.

The chain links TRBV6-5 to TRBJ2-7; TCRdb gives TRBD1 as the D gene, but with no DNA this cannot be confirmed. The CDR3 totals 11 residues. Germline V gives CDR1 MNHEY, CDR2 SVGAGI. The chain's CDR3 is CASSSGGEQYF.

The rearrangement uses TRBV7-9 and TRBJ2-1. This CDR3 region has 12 residues. CDR1 is SEHNR, CDR2 FQNEAQ, per germline (reference sequence). The CDR3 sequence: CASSLAVGEQFF.